This is a list of T cell receptor beta chains from one sample in a study of T cells in localized non-small cell lung cancer. The assay was immunoSEQ multiplex PCR, and TCRdb's table has in-frame clones only and misses some. The sample gives 2,500 or so clones, almost 40% of which show up once; 10% to 12% is in the top ten. Sample: lung tumor tissue, taken before any cancer treatment. The receptors stem from a male donor at least 60 years old with stage II squamous cell lung carcinoma. Both conserved end residues are part of each CDR3.

v_call cdr3_aa
TRBV18 CASSQFDSSTDQPQHF
TRBV28 CASRVQGKGYTF
TRBV11-3 CASSSQEVYNEQFF
TRBV18 CASSPENNYGYTF
TRBV25-1 CASTFGRGNTIYF
TRBV19 CASSIGGKTQYF
TRBV19 CASSTPPGGYGYTF
TRBV9 CASSPLSGAPYEQYF
TRBV18 CASSPSVDTEAFF
TRBV23-1 CASSQDIGSNNEQFF
TRBV6-8 CASSNTGRIGGYTF
TRBV29-1 CSVDRQVGGYTF
TRBV28 CASSLEGPTEAFF
TRBV9 CASSVGTVSYEQYF
TRBV11-3 CASSSRGDLADTQYF
TRBV15 CATSRDLGGSADTQYF
TRBV1 CASSRTGSNQPQHF
TRBV11-3 CASSLRARPGPKNEKLFF
TRBV19 CASSPRTGWNEKLFF
TRBV11-3 CASSPRAEVETQYF
TRBV28 CASSLFYYYEQYF
TRBV10-2 CASSALGRGGYEQFF
TRBV18 CASSPVTANTGELFF
TRBV18 CASSPNAGGNEKLFF
TRBV9 CASSLTGLAETQYF
TRBV6-8 CASGLRGGNQPQHF
TRBV14 CASSPGLAGVDEQFF
TRBV14 CASSRGPRNEQFF
TRBV19 CASSILNEQFF
TRBV10-2 CASTLQGNQETQYF
TRBV6-7 CASSRQGNNQPQHF
TRBV5-1 CASSLALGSGNTIYF
TRBV12-5 CASGLGSYTGELFF
TRBV14 CASSQLTGGDQYF
TRBV28 CASVDSFNSPLHF
TRBV6-8 CASSNQGAVGTGELFF